The clone carrying this T cell receptor beta chain was detected once. Original processing methods: Amplification with reference gene primers provided the estimates of nucleated cell counts. This table comes from immunoSEQ multiplex PCR, and its TCRdb copy is limited to in-frame clones, with some not included. D and trimming come from the DNA, and the V and J calls and clone size come from that table. Of a few hundred thousand clones listed, 84% are singletons. Looked up from germline, CDR1 is MNHNS and CDR2 is SASEGT. This CDR3 has 15 amino acids. Trimming left V 1 base short and J 11 bases short, with 19 bases between. This specimen comes from a study of blood T cell repertoires in COVID-19. For the study at large: Acute and convalescent COVID-19 specimens originated in the United States, Italy and Spain.

The receptor comes from a human donor in a cohort sampled during active COVID-19. The source material was peripheral blood. J is TRBJ2-3 and V is TRBV6-1; D is possibly TRBD1 (5 bases). For the CDR3, the DNA is TGTGCCAGCAGTGAAGTGAGGACCGCGTCAGGGTGGCAGTATTTT. It codes for CASSEVRTASGWQYF.